The subject of this entry is one T cell receptor (beta chain). Its matching antigen is unknown. Measured with immunoSEQ multiplex PCR; TCRdb has only the in-frame clones, and not every one. This table has fewer than 2.5 million clones, roughly 93% appearing once. This record belongs to a study of shared clonotypes between healthy human individuals. General study findings and limits: As a rule, naive subsets had a larger estimated richness than memory subsets.

Germline assignment: CDR1 MGHRA and CDR2 YSYEKL. The CDR3 is made up of 18 amino acids. With V trimmed by 0 bases and J by 4 bases, 12 bases remained unmatched. Division of CD4+ cells produced a CD45RA+ naive subset and a CD45RA-negative memory subset. V gene TRBV4-1 combines with J gene TRBJ2-3; 8 bases fit TRBD2. This receptor was taken from a man aged 18 to 35 in good health. Some clones in this sample may be carry-over from other donors' samples. Sequencing was performed on naive CD4+ T cells from PBMCs. Subset reported: CD45RA+ positively selected. The CDR3, as DNA: TGCGCCAGCAGCCAAGATGGCCCGGCCGGGACTAGTCCAGATACGCAGTATTTT. Its translation is CASSQDGPAGTSPDTQYF.